These T cell receptor beta chains were read from a single sample in a study of early T cells in non-severe SARS-CoV-2 infection. From the 5' RACE reads, TCRdb called clonotypes with MiXCR, one entry per CDR3 protein. The data show 15,000 to 25,000 distinct CDR3 sequences, with around 4.4% seen just once and under 8.5% held by the top ten. Sequencing was done on a sample of whole blood. The origin of the receptors is an adult who was a healthcare worker with PCR-confirmed SARS-CoV-2 infection or an uninfected control (not recorded which). The CDR3 runs from the conserved cysteine through the conserved F or W. A D gene is named only where the DNA matches it firmly. Only some rows state a clone size, as once, few, many or a class for expanded clones.

CDR3 DNA	CDR3 protein	V gene	J gene	D gene	clone size
TGCAGTGCTAGAGATGGCGCAGGAGGACATCAGCCCCAGCATTTT	CSARDGAGGHQPQHF	TRBV20-1	TRBJ1-5	NA	many
TGTGCCAGCAGCGGATACGAGAGAACCGGGGAGCTGTTTTTT	CASSGYERTGELFF	TRBV7-8	TRBJ2-2	NA	medium-sized
TGCAGCGGTCGGGCTGGTTACGAGCAGTACTTC	CSGRAGYEQYF	TRBV29-1	TRBJ2-7	NA	many
TGTGCCAGCAGTTACTCGGAAAATCAGCCCCAGCATTTT	CASSYSENQPQHF	TRBV6-2/TRBV6-3	TRBJ1-5	NA	many
TGTGCCAGCAGTTTCTCAAGGGAGTTCAGTGAAAAACTGTTTTTT	CASSFSREFSEKLFF	TRBV6-5	TRBJ1-4	NA	NA
TGCAGTGCTCCCTCGCTGACCGGGGGGAGGACTGAAGCTTTCTTT	CSAPSLTGGRTEAFF	TRBV20-1	TRBJ1-1	NA	many
TGTGCCAGCAGCTTATGGGGGACTAATGAAAAACTGTTTTTT	CASSLWGTNEKLFF	TRBV7-2	TRBJ1-4	NA	many
TGTGCCAGCACCAAGGGGGCACGGGGTAGGACCACAGATACGCAGTATTTT	CASTKGARGRTTDTQYF	TRBV6-5	TRBJ2-3	TRBD1	many
TGCAGTGCTATGGTCGGGGGGAATGGCTACACCTTC	CSAMVGGNGYTF	TRBV20-1	TRBJ1-2	NA	many
TGTGCCATCAGGATCGGGACAGGGGTATCCGGGGAGCTGTTTTTT	CAIRIGTGVSGELFF	TRBV10-3	TRBJ2-2	TRBD1	many
TGTGCCAGCAGAGGAGAGACAAACCCTTCACCCCTCCACTTT	CASRGETNPSPLHF	TRBV6-6	TRBJ1-6	NA	many
TGCGCCAGCAGTAGCCGGGGCACCTCGGAGACCCAGTACTTC	CASSSRGTSETQYF	TRBV5-1	TRBJ2-5	NA	NA
TGTGCCAGCAGTTTAGGGCAGGCGAACTATGGCTACACCTTC	CASSLGQANYGYTF	TRBV12-3/TRBV12-4	TRBJ1-2	NA	many
TGCAGTGCCAGTCCTGGTTTCGACAATCAGCCCCAGCATTTT	CSASPGFDNQPQHF	TRBV20-1	TRBJ1-5	NA	many
TGTGCCAGCAGCTTGGCAGGCACAGATACGCAGTATTTT	CASSLAGTDTQYF	TRBV11-2	TRBJ2-3	NA	many
TGTGCCAGCGAGGGGGACAGTGGAGAGCAGTACTTC	CASEGDSGEQYF	TRBV6-5	TRBJ2-7	TRBD1	NA
TGTGCCAGCAGCTTACAGGGGGCCCAGCCCCAGCATTTT	CASSLQGAQPQHF	TRBV7-9	TRBJ1-5	TRBD1	many
TGCGCCAGCAGCCAAGATGGATATATGGAGGGGGGCCCTTACAATGAGCAGTTCTTC	CASSQDGYMEGGPYNEQFF	TRBV4-3	TRBJ2-1	NA	medium-sized
TGTGCCAGCAGCTTAGACCCAGGGGATGCCACTGAAGCTTTCTTT	CASSLDPGDATEAFF	TRBV11-3	TRBJ1-1	NA	medium-sized
TGTGCCAGCAGTGTTGGACAGGGGTTTGGCTACACCTTC	CASSVGQGFGYTF	TRBV6-1	TRBJ1-2	TRBD1	many
TGTGCCAGCAGCCCGCTTATAGGAGGGGGCACTGAAGCTTTCTTT	CASSPLIGGGTEAFF	TRBV5-6	TRBJ1-1	NA	many
TGTGCCAGCAGTTTAAGGTCGAATCAAGAGACCCAGTACTTT	CASSLRSNQETQYF	TRBV28	TRBJ2-5	NA	NA